This entry concerns a single TCR beta chain. These data are taken from a study of blood T cell repertoires in COVID-19. As processed by the authors: Researchers report that nucleated cell counts were estimated from reference gene primer amplification. Libraries were prepared by immunoSEQ multiplex PCR; TCRdb keeps only in-frame clonotypes and omits some of them. From that table come the V and J calls and clone size; the DNA was used to work out D and trimming. The sample shows tens of thousands of clones, 90% of them seen only once. Germline V CDR1 and CDR2: MDHEN, SYDVKM. V dropped 4 bases and J dropped 7; count of bases not matched to a gene: 10. The CDR3 has 15 residues.

The TCR was taken from a woman aged 80 or over with active or convalescent COVID-19. The chain has TRBV28 and TRBJ2-1, with 7 bases that match TRBD2. The specimen sequenced was peripheral blood. The CDR3 is CASSSPGGVRNEQFF. The CDR3, as DNA: TGTGCCAGCAGTTCCCCGGGAGGAGTAAGGAATGAGCAGTTCTTC.